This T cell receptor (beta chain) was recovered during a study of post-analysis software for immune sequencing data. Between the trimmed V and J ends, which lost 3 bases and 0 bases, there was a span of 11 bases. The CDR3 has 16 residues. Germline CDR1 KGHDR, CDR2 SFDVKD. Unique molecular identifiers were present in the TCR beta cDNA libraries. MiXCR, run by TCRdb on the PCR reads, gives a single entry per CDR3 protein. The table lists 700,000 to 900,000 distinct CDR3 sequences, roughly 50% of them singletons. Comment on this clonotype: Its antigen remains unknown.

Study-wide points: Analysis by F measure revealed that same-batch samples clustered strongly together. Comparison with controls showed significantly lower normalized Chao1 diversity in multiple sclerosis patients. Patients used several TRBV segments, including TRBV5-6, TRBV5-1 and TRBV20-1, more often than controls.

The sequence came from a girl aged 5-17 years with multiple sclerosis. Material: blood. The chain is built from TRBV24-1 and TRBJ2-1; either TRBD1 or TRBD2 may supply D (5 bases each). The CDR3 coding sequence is TGTGCCACCAGTGATGGGACCCTCAGCTCCTACAATGAGCAGTTCTTC. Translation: CATSDGTLSSYNEQFF.